This is a list of T cell receptor beta chains from one sample in a study of T-cell reconstitution after alpha-beta-depleted transplantation in children. TCRdb itself ran the PCR reads through MiXCR, one entry per CDR3 protein. The data show roughly 500,000 distinct CDR3 sequences, roughly a tenth seen once. The sequencing used PBMCs, collected before TCRalphabeta/CD19-depleted stem cell transplant. The receptors were gathered from a child aged 2 to 10 with inherited bone marrow failure, due to receive a stem cell transplant. The CDR3 runs from the conserved cysteine through the conserved F or W. Each record gives: CDR3 DNA, CDR3 protein, V gene, J gene, clone size, D gene. D genes are given only for firm matches. Expanded clones get a size class; other rows say once, few or many, or leave the size out.

TGTGCCAGCAGCTCACCCCCAGACAGGGGGCTGAACTATGGCTACACCTTC	CASSSPPDRGLNYGYTF	TRBV11-2	TRBJ1-2	-	TRBD1
TGTGCCAGCAGTTACCCCAGCGGGAGCTACGAGCAGTACTTC	CASSYPSGSYEQYF	TRBV28	TRBJ2-7	many	TRBD2
TGCAGTGCCCCCCGGACAGGACAAGAGACCCAGTACTTC	CSAPRTGQETQYF	TRBV20-1	TRBJ2-5	many	TRBD1
TGCGCCAGCAGCTTCTGGGACTCTGGGGCCAACGTCCTGACTTTC	CASSFWDSGANVLTF	TRBV5-1	TRBJ2-6	many	-
TGCAGTGCTAGAGATCTAGGACAGGGTTTCTACGAGCAGTACTTC	CSARDLGQGFYEQYF	TRBV20-1	TRBJ2-7	few	TRBD1
TGTGCCAGCAGTTTTGGCAGGGTTGATTCCGGGGAGCTGTTTTTT	CASSFGRVDSGELFF	TRBV28	TRBJ2-2	many	-
TGTGCCAGCAGCTCGGGACTAGCGTTTAGCTCCTACAATGAGCAGTTCTTC	CASSSGLAFSSYNEQFF	TRBV7-8	TRBJ2-1	few	TRBD2
TGCAGCTTCAGGACACCGGCCTACGAGCAGTACTTC	CSFRTPAYEQYF	TRBV29-1	TRBJ2-7	many	-
TGCGCCAGCATGGGGCCACTAGCGGGCCACACCGGGGAGCTGTTTTTT	CASMGPLAGHTGELFF	TRBV5-1	TRBJ2-2	few	TRBD2
TGCGCCAGCAGCTCCACCCTGGAGACAGATACGCAGTATTTT	CASSSTLETDTQYF	TRBV5-1	TRBJ2-3	-	-
TGTGCCAGCTCACCTGAATCTTCAGTTACAACTAATGAAAAACTGTTTTTT	CASSPESSVTTNEKLFF	TRBV18	TRBJ1-4	many	-
TGTGCCAGCAGTTTACTAGCGGGAGGCTCGGGGAATGAGCAGTTCTTC	CASSLLAGGSGNEQFF	TRBV12-3/TRBV12-4	TRBJ2-1	many	TRBD2
TGTGCCAGCAGTCAACTCGGGACAGTCTCCTACGAGCAGTACTTC	CASSQLGTVSYEQYF	TRBV28	TRBJ2-7	many	TRBD1
TGCAGTGCTAGAGACAGGGGGCCTCGTGGCTACACCTTC	CSARDRGPRGYTF	TRBV20-1	TRBJ1-2	many	TRBD1
TGTGCCAGCAGCTTTCATAGGATGGGGACAACGTTAACCTACGAGCAGTACTTC	CASSFHRMGTTLTYEQYF	TRBV11-2	TRBJ2-7	-	-
TGTGCCAGCAGTTTATACAGGGGACTTAGCAATCAGCCCCAGCATTTT	CASSLYRGLSNQPQHF	TRBV28	TRBJ1-5	many	TRBD1
TGCAGCGTAGGAGTGGGCCATAGCACAGATACGCAGTATTTT	CSVGVGHSTDTQYF	TRBV29-1	TRBJ2-3	many	-
TGTGCCAGCAGCTTTTTAGGGGTTACAGGGGGCTACGGCGGGGAGCTGTTTTTT	CASSFLGVTGGYGGELFF	TRBV5-6	TRBJ2-2	many	TRBD1
TGTGCCAGCAGGCCCGGGACTACAGCCGAGCAGTACTTC	CASRPGTTAEQYF	TRBV6-1	TRBJ2-7	many	TRBD2
TGTGCCAGGGGACGAGCCAAAAACATTCAGTACTTC	CARGRAKNIQYF	TRBV12-3/TRBV12-4	TRBJ2-4	many	-
TGCAGTGCTAGAGATCCAGGGAACACTGAAGCTTTCTTT	CSARDPGNTEAFF	TRBV20-1	TRBJ1-1	many	-
TGTGCCAGCAGCTTACTGGGAACACATCGCACAGATACGCAGTATTTT	CASSLLGTHRTDTQYF	TRBV7-2	TRBJ2-3	many	-
TGCAGCGTTAGCCCTTCGGAATACAATGAGCAGTTCTTC	CSVSPSEYNEQFF	TRBV29-1	TRBJ2-1	many	-
TGTGCCAGCAGCCCGGATCCCTCAGATACGCAGTATTTT	CASSPDPSDTQYF	TRBV7-6	TRBJ2-3	-	-
TGTGCCAGCAGCCACCTCGAGCGTCACTCCTACGAGCAGTACTTC	CASSHLERHSYEQYF	TRBV3-1	TRBJ2-7	few	-
TGTGCCAGCGCCCGACGGACCTATGGCTACACCTTC	CASARRTYGYTF	TRBV28	TRBJ1-2	many	-
TGTGCCAGCAGCTTAGGCCCGGGTAGGGGCACTGAAGCTTTCTTT	CASSLGPGRGTEAFF	TRBV7-2	TRBJ1-1	many	-
TGTGCCAGCAGCACATACAAGGGGACTAGCAGGACCTACGAGCAGTACTTC	CASSTYKGTSRTYEQYF	TRBV7-2	TRBJ2-7	many	TRBD2
TGTGCCAGTAGTATATTCTCGGGGATGGGGGACAATGAGCAGTTCTTC	CASSIFSGMGDNEQFF	TRBV19	TRBJ2-1	-	-
TGCAGTGCTAGAGACGTAGTCTCCTATAATTCACCCCTCCACTTT	CSARDVVSYNSPLHF	TRBV20-1	TRBJ1-6	many	-
TGTGCCAGCAGCAAAAGGGACGGATTTAACTATGGCTACACCTTC	CASSKRDGFNYGYTF	TRBV6-2/TRBV6-3	TRBJ1-2	many	-
TGCAGTGCCCCGGACAATTCAGATACGCAGTATTTT	CSAPDNSDTQYF	TRBV20-1	TRBJ2-3	many	-
TGTGCCAGCAGCATCTGGACAGGGGAAAGGGCTGAGCAGTTCTTC	CASSIWTGERAEQFF	TRBV5-5	TRBJ2-1	many	TRBD1
TGCAGCGTTAAAGAGGGGGTAATAACCGGGGAGCTGTTTTTT	CSVKEGVITGELFF	TRBV29-1	TRBJ2-2	many	-
TGTGCCAGCGAACGAGCTACCAACTATGGCTACACCTTC	CASERATNYGYTF	TRBV6-2/TRBV6-3	TRBJ1-2	-	-
TGTGCCAGCAGTCCAGGACTAGCCGGGGAGCTGTTTTTT	CASSPGLAGELFF	TRBV27	TRBJ2-2	many	TRBD2
TGTGCCAGCTCACCACCTAAATCGGTTGGCTACACCTTC	CASSPPKSVGYTF	TRBV18	TRBJ1-2	many	-
TGCTTCTCGGGGGGGTGGCAAAATCAGCCCCAGCATTTT	CFSGGWQNQPQHF	TRBV20-1	TRBJ1-5	-	-
TGCGCCAGCGATCCGGGACAGCTTAACTATGGCTACACCTTC	CASDPGQLNYGYTF	TRBV5-1	TRBJ1-2	many	TRBD1
TGTGCCAGCAGTTTACTCAGGGGAAGTCAGCCCCAGCATTTT	CASSLLRGSQPQHF	TRBV27	TRBJ1-5	-	-
TGTGCCAGCAGCTTTTACGGCAGGGGTAACTCTGGAAACACCATATATTTT	CASSFYGRGNSGNTIYF	TRBV7-8	TRBJ1-3	-	-
TGCAGTGCCCCGGACAGAGATGACGCAGATACGCAGTATTTT	CSAPDRDDADTQYF	TRBV20-1	TRBJ2-3	many	-
TGCAGTGCTAGAGCCCTAGGGGACTATGGCTACACCTTC	CSARALGDYGYTF	TRBV20-1	TRBJ1-2	many	-
TGTGCCATCAGTGAGTCTCTTAGCGGGAGGGGATACGAGCAGTACTTC	CAISESLSGRGYEQYF	TRBV10-3	TRBJ2-7	many	TRBD2
TGTGCCAGCAGTTCCCCCTCAACCCCTAGCGGGAGTTACGATGAGCAGTTCTTC	CASSSPSTPSGSYDEQFF	TRBV6-2/TRBV6-3	TRBJ2-1	few	TRBD2
TGTGCCAGTCTGGACCGATGGAAGCAGTACTTC	CASLDRWKQYF	TRBV7-8	TRBJ2-7	many	-
TGTGCCAGCAAGACTAGCGGGAGCTACAATGAGCAGTTCTTC	CASKTSGSYNEQFF	TRBV2	TRBJ2-1	many	TRBD2
TGTGCCAGCAGTTACTGGGCGGGAGTTATAAATGAGCAGTTCTTC	CASSYWAGVINEQFF	TRBV6-2/TRBV6-3	TRBJ2-1	-	TRBD2
TGTGCCAGTAGTCCAATTCCGGGGGCCGAAAAACTGTTTTTT	CASSPIPGAEKLFF	TRBV19	TRBJ1-4	-	-
TGCAGCGTTGGATCAGGGGCGGGAATACTGTTTTTT	CSVGSGAGILFF	TRBV29-1	TRBJ1-4	many	-
TGTGCCAGCAGCTTAGCTAGGTGGGACAGGGTGAATGCTTTCTTT	CASSLARWDRVNAFF	TRBV7-2	TRBJ1-1	few	TRBD1
TGCGCCAGCAGCTATCCACAGGGCGGGAGGAGTTCCGAGCAGTACTTC	CASSYPQGGRSSEQYF	TRBV5-1	TRBJ2-7	-	TRBD2
TGTGCCAGCAGTGAATCTGAGCATACGCAGTATTTT	CASSESEHTQYF	TRBV12-3/TRBV12-4	TRBJ2-3	many	-
TGTGCCAGCAGCTTGGGACTAGCGGTTATCTACAATGAGCAGTTCTTC	CASSLGLAVIYNEQFF	TRBV7-2	TRBJ2-1	-	TRBD2
TGCAGCGGATACGGGACGACGGGTTACAATGAGCAGTTCTTC	CSGYGTTGYNEQFF	TRBV29-1	TRBJ2-1	many	-
TGTGCCAGCAGCTTAGGGGAGGGGTTGTATGGGACCCAGTACTTC	CASSLGEGLYGTQYF	TRBV7-2	TRBJ2-5	many	TRBD2
TGTGCCAGCAGCCTCTTTGGGCGGCCTCGCACCGGGGAGCTGTTTTTT	CASSLFGRPRTGELFF	TRBV11-2	TRBJ2-2	many	-
TGTGCCTGGAGTCCCCAAACTGGGAACACTGAAGCTTTCTTT	CAWSPQTGNTEAFF	TRBV30	TRBJ1-1	few	-
TGTGCCAGCAGTCTTCCGGGAGGGGAAAACGAGCAGTACTTC	CASSLPGGENEQYF	TRBV28	TRBJ2-7	many	TRBD2